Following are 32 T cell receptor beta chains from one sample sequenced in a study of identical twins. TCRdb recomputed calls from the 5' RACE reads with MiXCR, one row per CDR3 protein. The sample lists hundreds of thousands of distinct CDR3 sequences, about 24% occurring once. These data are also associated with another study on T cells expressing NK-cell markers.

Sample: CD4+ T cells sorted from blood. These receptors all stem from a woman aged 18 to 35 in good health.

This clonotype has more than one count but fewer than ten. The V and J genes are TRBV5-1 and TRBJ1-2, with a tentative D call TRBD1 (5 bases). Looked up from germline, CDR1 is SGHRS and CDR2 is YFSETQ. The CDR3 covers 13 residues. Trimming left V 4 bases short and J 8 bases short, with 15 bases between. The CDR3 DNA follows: TGCGCCAGCAGCGATCAGCAGGGACGGGGCTACACCTTC. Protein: CASSDQQGRGYTF.

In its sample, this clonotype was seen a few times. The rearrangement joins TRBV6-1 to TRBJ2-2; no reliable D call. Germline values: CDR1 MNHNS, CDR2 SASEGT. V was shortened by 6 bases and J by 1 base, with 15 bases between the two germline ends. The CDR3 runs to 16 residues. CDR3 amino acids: CASRASGAMNTGELFF. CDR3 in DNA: TGTGCCAGCAGGGCCTCGGGCGCTATGAACACCGGGGAGCTGTTTTTT.

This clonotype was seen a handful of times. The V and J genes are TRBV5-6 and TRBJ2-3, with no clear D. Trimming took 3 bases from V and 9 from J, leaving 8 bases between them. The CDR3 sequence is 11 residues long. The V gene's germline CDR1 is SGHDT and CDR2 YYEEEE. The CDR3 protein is CASSWRGTQYF. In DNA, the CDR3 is TGTGCCAGCAGCTGGCGAGGCACGCAGTATTTT.

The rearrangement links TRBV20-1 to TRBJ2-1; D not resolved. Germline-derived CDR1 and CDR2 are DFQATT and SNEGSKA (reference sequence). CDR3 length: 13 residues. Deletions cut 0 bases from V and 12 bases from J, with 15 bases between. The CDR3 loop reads CSARDFSSRVQFF. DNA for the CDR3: TGCAGTGCTAGAGATTTCTCGAGTAGAGTGCAGTTCTTC.

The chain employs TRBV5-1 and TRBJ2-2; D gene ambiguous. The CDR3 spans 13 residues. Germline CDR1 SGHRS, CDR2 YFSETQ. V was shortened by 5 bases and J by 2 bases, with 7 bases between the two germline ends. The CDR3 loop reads CASRLTNTGELFF. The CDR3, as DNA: TGCGCCAGCAGACTTACAAACACCGGGGAGCTGTTTTTT.

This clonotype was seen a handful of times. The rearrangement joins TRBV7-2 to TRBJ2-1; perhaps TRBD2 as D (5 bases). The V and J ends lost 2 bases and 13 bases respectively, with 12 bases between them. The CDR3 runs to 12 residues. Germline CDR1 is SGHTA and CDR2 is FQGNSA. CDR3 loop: CASSLLERLQFF. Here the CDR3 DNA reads TGTGCCAGCAGCTTACTTGAGCGGTTACAGTTCTTC.

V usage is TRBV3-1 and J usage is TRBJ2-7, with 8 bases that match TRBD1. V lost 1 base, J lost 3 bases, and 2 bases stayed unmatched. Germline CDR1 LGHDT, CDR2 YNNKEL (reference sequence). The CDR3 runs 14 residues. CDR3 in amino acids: CASSQGTGNYEQYF. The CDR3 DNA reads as TGTGCCAGCAGCCAAGGGACAGGGAACTACGAGCAGTACTTC.

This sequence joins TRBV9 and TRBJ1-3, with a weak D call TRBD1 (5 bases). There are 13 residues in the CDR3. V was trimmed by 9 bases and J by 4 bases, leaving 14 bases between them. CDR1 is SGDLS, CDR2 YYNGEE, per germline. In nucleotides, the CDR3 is TGTGCCACCGGAGGGGAGGCAGGAAACACCATATATTTT. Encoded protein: CATGGEAGNTIYF. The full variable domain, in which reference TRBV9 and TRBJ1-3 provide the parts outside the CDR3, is DSGVTQTPKHLITATGQRVTLRCSPRSGDLSVYWYQQSLDQGLQFLIQYYNGEERAKGNILERFSAQQFPDLHSELNLSSLELGDSALYFCATGGEAGNTIYFGEGSWLTVV.

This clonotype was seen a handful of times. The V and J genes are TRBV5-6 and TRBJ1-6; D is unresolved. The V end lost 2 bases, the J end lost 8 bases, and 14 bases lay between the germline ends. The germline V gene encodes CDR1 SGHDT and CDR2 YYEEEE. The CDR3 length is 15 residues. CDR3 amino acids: CASSLGRTGDSPLHF. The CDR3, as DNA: TGTGCCAGCAGCTTAGGCCGTACCGGGGATTCACCCCTCCACTTT. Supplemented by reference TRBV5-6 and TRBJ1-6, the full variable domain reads DAGVTQSPTHLIKTRGQQVTLRCSPKSGHDTVSWYQQALGQGPQFIFQYYEEEERQRGNFPDRFSGHQFPNYSSELNVNALLLGDSALYLCASSLGRTGDSPLHFGNGTRLTVT.

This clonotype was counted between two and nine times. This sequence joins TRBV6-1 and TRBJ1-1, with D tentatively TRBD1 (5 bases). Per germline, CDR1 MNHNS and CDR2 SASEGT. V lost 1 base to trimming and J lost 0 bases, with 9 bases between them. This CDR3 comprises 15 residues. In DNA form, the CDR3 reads TGTGCCAGCAGTGAAGTGCAGGGTATGAACACTGAAGCTTTCTTT. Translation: CASSEVQGMNTEAFF.

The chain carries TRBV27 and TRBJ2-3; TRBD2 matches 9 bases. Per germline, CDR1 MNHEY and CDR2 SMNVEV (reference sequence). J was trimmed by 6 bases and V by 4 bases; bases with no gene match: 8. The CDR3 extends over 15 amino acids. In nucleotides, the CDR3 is TGTGCCAGCAGTTCTACTAGCGGGTCGACCGATACGCAGTATTTT. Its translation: CASSSTSGSTDTQYF.

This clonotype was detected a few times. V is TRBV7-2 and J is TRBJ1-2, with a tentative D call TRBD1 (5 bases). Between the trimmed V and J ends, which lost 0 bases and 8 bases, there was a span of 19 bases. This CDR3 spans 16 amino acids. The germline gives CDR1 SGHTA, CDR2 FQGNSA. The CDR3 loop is CASSLAQRDPRRGYTF. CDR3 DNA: TGTGCCAGCAGCTTAGCGCAGAGGGACCCCCGGCGGGGCTACACCTTC.

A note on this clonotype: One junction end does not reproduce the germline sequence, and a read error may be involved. In DNA form, the CDR3 reads TGTGCCAGCTGCGTAGACGTGGATAGCTCCTACAATGAGCAGTTCTTC. Its protein is CASCVDVDSSYNEQFF. This chain links TRBV9 with TRBJ2-1; no reliable D call. This CDR3 has 16 residues. Germline CDR1 and CDR2: SGDLS and YYNGEE.

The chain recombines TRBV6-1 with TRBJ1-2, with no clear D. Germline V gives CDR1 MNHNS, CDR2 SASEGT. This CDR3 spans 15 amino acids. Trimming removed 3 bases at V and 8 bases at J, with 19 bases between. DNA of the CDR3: TGTGCCAGCAGTGATCCTTACGTCGAGGCGCGGGGCTACACCTTC. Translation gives CASSDPYVEARGYTF.

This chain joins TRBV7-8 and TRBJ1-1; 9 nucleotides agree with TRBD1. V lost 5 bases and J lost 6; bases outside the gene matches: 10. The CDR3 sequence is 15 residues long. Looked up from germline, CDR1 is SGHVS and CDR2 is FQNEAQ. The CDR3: CASSVRQGGHPEAFF. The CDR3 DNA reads TGTGCCAGCAGCGTAAGACAGGGGGGCCACCCTGAAGCTTTCTTT.

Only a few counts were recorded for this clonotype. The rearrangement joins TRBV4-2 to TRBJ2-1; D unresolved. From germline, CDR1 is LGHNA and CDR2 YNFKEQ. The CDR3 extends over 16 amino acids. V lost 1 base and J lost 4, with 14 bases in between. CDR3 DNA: TGTGCCAGCAGCCAAGCAGGCAATCCAAGTTACAATGAGCAGTTCTTC. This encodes CASSQAGNPSYNEQFF.

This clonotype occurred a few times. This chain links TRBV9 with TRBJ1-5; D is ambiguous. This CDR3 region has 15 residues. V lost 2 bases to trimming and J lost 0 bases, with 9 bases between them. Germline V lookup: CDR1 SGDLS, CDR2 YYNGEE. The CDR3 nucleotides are TGTGCCAGCAGCGTGTGGGATTTTAGCAATCAGCCCCAGCATTTT. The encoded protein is CASSVWDFSNQPQHF.

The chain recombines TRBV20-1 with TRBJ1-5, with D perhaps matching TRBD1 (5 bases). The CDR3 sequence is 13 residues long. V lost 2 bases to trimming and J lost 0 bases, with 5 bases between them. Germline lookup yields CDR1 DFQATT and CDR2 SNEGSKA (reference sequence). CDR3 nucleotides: TGCAGTGCTAGAACAGGTAGCAATCAGCCCCAGCATTTT. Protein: CSARTGSNQPQHF.

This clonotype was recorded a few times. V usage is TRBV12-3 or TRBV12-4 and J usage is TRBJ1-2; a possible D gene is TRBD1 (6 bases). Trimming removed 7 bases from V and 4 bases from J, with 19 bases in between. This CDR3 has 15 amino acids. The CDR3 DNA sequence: TGTGCCAGCACCCCACGGGGGGCTGGAGTCTATGGCTACACCTTC. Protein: CASTPRGAGVYGYTF.

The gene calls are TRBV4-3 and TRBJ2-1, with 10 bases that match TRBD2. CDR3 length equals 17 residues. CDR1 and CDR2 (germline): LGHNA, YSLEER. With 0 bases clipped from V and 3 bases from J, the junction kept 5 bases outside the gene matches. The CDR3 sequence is CASSQEASGGFYNEQFF. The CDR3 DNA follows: TGCGCCAGCAGCCAAGAGGCTAGCGGGGGATTCTACAATGAGCAGTTCTTC.

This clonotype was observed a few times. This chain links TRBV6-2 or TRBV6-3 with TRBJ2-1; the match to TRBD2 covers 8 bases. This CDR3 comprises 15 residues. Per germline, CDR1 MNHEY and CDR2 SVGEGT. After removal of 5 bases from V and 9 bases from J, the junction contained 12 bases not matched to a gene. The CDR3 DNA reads TGTGCCAGCAGTAATCGGTTAGCGGGAAGGATTGAGCAGTTCTTC. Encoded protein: CASSNRLAGRIEQFF.

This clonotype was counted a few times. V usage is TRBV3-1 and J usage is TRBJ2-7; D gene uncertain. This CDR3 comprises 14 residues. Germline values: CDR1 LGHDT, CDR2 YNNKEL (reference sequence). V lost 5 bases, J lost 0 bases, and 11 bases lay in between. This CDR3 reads CASSKRVLSYEQYF. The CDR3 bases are TGTGCCAGCAGCAAACGGGTTCTCTCCTACGAGCAGTACTTC.

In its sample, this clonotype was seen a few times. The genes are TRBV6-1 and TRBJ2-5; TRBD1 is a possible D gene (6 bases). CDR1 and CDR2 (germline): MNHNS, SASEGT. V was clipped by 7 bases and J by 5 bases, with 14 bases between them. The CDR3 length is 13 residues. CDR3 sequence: CASTRGSGETQYF. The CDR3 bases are TGTGCCAGCACCAGGGGTTCGGGTGAGACCCAGTACTTC.

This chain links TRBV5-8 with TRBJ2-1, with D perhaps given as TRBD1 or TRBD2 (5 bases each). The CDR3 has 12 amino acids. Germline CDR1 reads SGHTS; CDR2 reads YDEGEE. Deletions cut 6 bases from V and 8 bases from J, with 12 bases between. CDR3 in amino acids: CASKAVGDEQFF. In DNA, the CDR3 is TGTGCCAGCAAAGCAGTGGGGGATGAGCAGTTCTTC. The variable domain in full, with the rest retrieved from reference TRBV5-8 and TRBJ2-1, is EAGVTQSPTHLIKTRGQQATLRCSPISGHTSVYWYQQALGLGLQFLLWYDEGEERNRGNFPPRFSGRQFPNYSSELNVNALELEDSALYLCASKAVGDEQFFGPGTRLTVL.

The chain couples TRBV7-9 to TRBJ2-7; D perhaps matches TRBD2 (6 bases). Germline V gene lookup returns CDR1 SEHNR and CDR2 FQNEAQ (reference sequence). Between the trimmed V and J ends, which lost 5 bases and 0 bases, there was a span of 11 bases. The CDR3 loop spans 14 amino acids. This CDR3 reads CASSKASVSYEQYF. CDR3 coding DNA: TGTGCCAGCAGCAAGGCTAGCGTCTCCTACGAGCAGTACTTC.

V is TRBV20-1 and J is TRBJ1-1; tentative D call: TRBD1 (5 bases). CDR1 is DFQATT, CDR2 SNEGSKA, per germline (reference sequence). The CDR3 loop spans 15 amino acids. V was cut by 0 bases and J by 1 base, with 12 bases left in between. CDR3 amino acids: CSARDLRGRNTEAFF. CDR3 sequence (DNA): TGCAGTGCTAGAGATCTAAGGGGACGGAACACTGAAGCTTTCTTT.

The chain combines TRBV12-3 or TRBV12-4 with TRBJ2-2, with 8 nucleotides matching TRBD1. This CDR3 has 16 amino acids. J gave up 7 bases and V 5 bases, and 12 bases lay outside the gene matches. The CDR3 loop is CASSAPITGGGGELFF. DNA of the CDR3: TGTGCCAGCAGTGCTCCTATTACAGGGGGAGGCGGGGAGCTGTTTTTT.

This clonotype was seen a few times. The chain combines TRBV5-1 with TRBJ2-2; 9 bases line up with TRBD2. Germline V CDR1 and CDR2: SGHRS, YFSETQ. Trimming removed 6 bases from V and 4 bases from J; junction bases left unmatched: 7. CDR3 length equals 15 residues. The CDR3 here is CASTHISGSTGELFF. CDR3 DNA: TGCGCCAGCACCCACATTAGCGGGAGCACCGGGGAGCTGTTTTTT.

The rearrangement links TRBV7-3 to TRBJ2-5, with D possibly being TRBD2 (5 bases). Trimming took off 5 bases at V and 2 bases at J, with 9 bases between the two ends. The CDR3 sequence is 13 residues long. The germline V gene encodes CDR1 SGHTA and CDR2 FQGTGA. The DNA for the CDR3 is TGTGCCAGCAGCGCCAGCGGTCAAGAGACCCAGTACTTC. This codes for CASSASGQETQYF.

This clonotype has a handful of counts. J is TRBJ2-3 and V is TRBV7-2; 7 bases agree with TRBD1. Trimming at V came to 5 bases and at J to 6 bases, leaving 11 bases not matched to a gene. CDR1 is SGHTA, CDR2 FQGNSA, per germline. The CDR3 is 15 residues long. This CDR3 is CASSLYRDSLDTQYF. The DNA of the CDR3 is TGTGCCAGCAGCCTATACCGGGACAGCTTGGATACGCAGTATTTT.

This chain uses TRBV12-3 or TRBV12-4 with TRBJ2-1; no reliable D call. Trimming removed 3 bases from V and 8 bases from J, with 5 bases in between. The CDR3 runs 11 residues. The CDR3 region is CASSFSDEQFF. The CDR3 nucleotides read TGTGCCAGCAGTTTTTCGGATGAGCAGTTCTTC.

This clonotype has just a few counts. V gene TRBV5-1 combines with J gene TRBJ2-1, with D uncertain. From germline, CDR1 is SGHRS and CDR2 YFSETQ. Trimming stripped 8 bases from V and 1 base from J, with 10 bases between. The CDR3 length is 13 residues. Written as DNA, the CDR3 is TGCGCCAGTCACTCCGGGTCCTACAATGAGCAGTTCTTC. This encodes CASHSGSYNEQFF. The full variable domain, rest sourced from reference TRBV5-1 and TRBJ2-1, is KAGVTQTPRYLIKTRGQQVTLSCSPISGHRSVSWYQQTPGQGLQFLFEYFSETQRNKGNFPGRFSGRQFSNSRSEMNVSTLELGDSALYLCASHSGSYNEQFFGPGTRLTVL.